Listed below are T cell receptor beta chains from one sample, sequenced in a study of T cells in Graves' hyperthyroidism and ophthalmopathy. TCRdb itself ran the multiplex PCR reads through MiXCR, one entry per CDR3 protein. The sample includes approximately 410,000 distinct CDR3 sequences, about 15% of them seen just once. The sample taken for sequencing was blood. These receptors were collected from a man younger than 35 with Graves' ophthalmopathy. Each CDR3 is given with its conserved first and last residue. The D gene is left open where the match is weak. Not all rows give a size; the values are once, few, many and, for expanded clones, a class.

j_call: TRBJ2-7
d_call: NA
cdr3_length: 12
v_call: TRBV7-2
clone_size: many
cdr3_nt: TGTGCCAGCAGTTTAGTCCGTGGCGAGCAGTACTTC
cdr3_aa: CASSLVRGEQYF

j_call: TRBJ2-3
d_call: NA
cdr3_length: 15
v_call: TRBV7-8
clone_size: many
cdr3_nt: TGTGCCAGCAGCCCCAGGGACCCTAGCACAGATACGCAGTATTTT
cdr3_aa: CASSPRDPSTDTQYF

j_call: TRBJ2-1
d_call: TRBD2
cdr3_length: 19
v_call: TRBV14
clone_size: NA
cdr3_nt: TGTGCCAGCAGCCATTATTCAATCGTACCGGGACTAGGAGACAATGAGCAGTTCTTC
cdr3_aa: CASSHYSIVPGLGDNEQFF

j_call: TRBJ2-3
d_call: NA
cdr3_length: 14
v_call: TRBV4-1
clone_size: NA
cdr3_nt: TGCGCCAGCAGCCGTCTGGAATTCACAGATACGCAGTATTTT
cdr3_aa: CASSRLEFTDTQYF

j_call: TRBJ2-7
d_call: TRBD1
cdr3_length: 12
v_call: TRBV20-1
clone_size: NA
cdr3_nt: TGCAGTGCCCAGGGACAGGGCTACGAGCAGTACTTC
cdr3_aa: CSAQGQGYEQYF

j_call: TRBJ1-1
d_call: NA
cdr3_length: 15
v_call: TRBV6-6
clone_size: many
cdr3_nt: TGTGCCAGCAGTTACGATCGGGGGAAGAACACTGAAGCTTTCTTT
cdr3_aa: CASSYDRGKNTEAFF

j_call: TRBJ1-5
d_call: NA
cdr3_length: 14
v_call: TRBV9
clone_size: NA
cdr3_nt: TGTGCCAGCAGCCCGGCAGGGGAATATCAGCCCCAGCATTTT
cdr3_aa: CASSPAGEYQPQHF

j_call: TRBJ1-5
d_call: NA
cdr3_length: 18
v_call: TRBV7-9
clone_size: many
cdr3_nt: TGTGCCAGCAGCTTAGTCACCGACATCACGGGCCTCAATCAGCCCCAGCATTTT
cdr3_aa: CASSLVTDITGLNQPQHF

j_call: TRBJ2-2
d_call: NA
cdr3_length: 16
v_call: TRBV24-1
clone_size: NA
cdr3_nt: TGTGCCACCAGTGACCCCGCCAGGGAGCTCACCGGGGAGCTGTTTTTT
cdr3_aa: CATSDPARELTGELFF

j_call: TRBJ2-6
d_call: TRBD1
cdr3_length: 17
v_call: TRBV3-1
clone_size: NA
cdr3_nt: TGTGCCAGCAGCAACCTACAGGGGATTTCTGGGGCCAACGTCCTGACTTTC
cdr3_aa: CASSNLQGISGANVLTF

j_call: TRBJ1-1
d_call: NA
cdr3_length: 14
v_call: TRBV6-1
clone_size: many
cdr3_nt: TGTGCCAGCGCCGGAACAGGACGTGGCACTGAAGCTTTCTTT
cdr3_aa: CASAGTGRGTEAFF

j_call: TRBJ1-4
d_call: NA
cdr3_length: 13
v_call: TRBV30
clone_size: few
cdr3_nt: TGTGCCTGGACAGCCTCAACTAATGAAAAACTGTTTTTT
cdr3_aa: CAWTASTNEKLFF

j_call: TRBJ2-1
d_call: NA
cdr3_length: 18
v_call: TRBV15
clone_size: many
cdr3_nt: TGTGCCACCAGCAGAAAGATAGGTGTGGATTTTGCCTACAATGAGCAGTTCTTC
cdr3_aa: CATSRKIGVDFAYNEQFF

j_call: TRBJ2-7
d_call: NA
cdr3_length: 15
v_call: TRBV5-1
clone_size: many
cdr3_nt: TGCGCCAGCAGCTTGGCCGGGGGATGGTCCTACGAGCAGTACTTC
cdr3_aa: CASSLAGGWSYEQYF

j_call: TRBJ1-5
d_call: NA
cdr3_length: 13
v_call: TRBV12-3/TRBV12-4
clone_size: many
cdr3_nt: TGTGCCAGCAGTATAACAGAGGGACAGCCCCAGCATTTT
cdr3_aa: CASSITEGQPQHF

j_call: TRBJ2-3
d_call: NA
cdr3_length: 14
v_call: TRBV19
clone_size: few
cdr3_nt: TGTGCCAGCAGACATCAGGGGTCCACAGATACGCAGTATTTT
cdr3_aa: CASRHQGSTDTQYF

j_call: TRBJ1-5
d_call: NA
cdr3_length: 16
v_call: TRBV10-3
clone_size: NA
cdr3_nt: TGTGCCATCAGTGAGGGTTACACAGGAATTAATCAGCCCCAGCATTTT
cdr3_aa: CAISEGYTGINQPQHF

j_call: TRBJ2-2
d_call: TRBD2
cdr3_length: 15
v_call: TRBV6-6
clone_size: many
cdr3_nt: TGTGCCAGCAGTTACTCTATGGGACTAACCGGGGAGCTGTTTTTT
cdr3_aa: CASSYSMGLTGELFF

j_call: TRBJ2-7
d_call: TRBD1
cdr3_length: 15
v_call: TRBV12-3/TRBV12-4
clone_size: many
cdr3_nt: TGTGCCAGCAGCGGCCCCGGGACAGGGGAATACGAGCAGTACTTC
cdr3_aa: CASSGPGTGEYEQYF

j_call: TRBJ2-7
d_call: NA
cdr3_length: 14
v_call: TRBV12-3/TRBV12-4
clone_size: many
cdr3_nt: TGTGCCAGCAGTGAGCGGGCGGTGTCCTACGAGCAGTACTTC
cdr3_aa: CASSERAVSYEQYF

j_call: TRBJ1-4
d_call: NA
cdr3_length: 14
v_call: TRBV11-2
clone_size: many
cdr3_nt: TGTGCCAGCAGCTTAGTACGGATTAATGAAAAACTGTTTTTT
cdr3_aa: CASSLVRINEKLFF

j_call: TRBJ2-4
d_call: NA
cdr3_length: 13
v_call: TRBV7-9
clone_size: NA
cdr3_nt: TGTGCCAGCAGCTTAGCAGAGGTTAACATTCAGTACTTC
cdr3_aa: CASSLAEVNIQYF

j_call: TRBJ2-3
d_call: TRBD1
cdr3_length: 16
v_call: TRBV14
clone_size: NA
cdr3_nt: TGTGCCAGCAGCCAACAGCCGGGACAGGGAGTGCATACGCAGTATTTT
cdr3_aa: CASSQQPGQGVHTQYF

j_call: TRBJ1-2
d_call: NA
cdr3_length: 13
v_call: TRBV15
clone_size: few
cdr3_nt: TGTGCCACCAGCAGAGATGACAGGCGCGTGAGCACCTTC
cdr3_aa: CATSRDDRRVSTF

j_call: TRBJ2-1
d_call: TRBD2
cdr3_length: 14
v_call: TRBV6-1
clone_size: NA
cdr3_nt: TGTGCCAGCCGAGGGACTAGCGGCCCCGGAATCCAGTTCTTC
cdr3_aa: CASRGTSGPGIQFF

j_call: TRBJ2-7
d_call: TRBD1
cdr3_length: 13
v_call: TRBV10-3
clone_size: many
cdr3_nt: TGTGCCATTAGCCGGGACAGGGACCTTGAGCAGTACTTC
cdr3_aa: CAISRDRDLEQYF

j_call: TRBJ2-7
d_call: NA
cdr3_length: 12
v_call: TRBV11-2
clone_size: many
cdr3_nt: TGTGCCAGCAGCTTAGATCTAAAGAAGCAGTACTTC
cdr3_aa: CASSLDLKKQYF

j_call: TRBJ1-1
d_call: NA
cdr3_length: 12
v_call: TRBV7-6
clone_size: many
cdr3_nt: TGTGCCAGCACCCCCCTCAGGCCAGAAGCTTTCTTT
cdr3_aa: CASTPLRPEAFF

j_call: TRBJ1-6
d_call: NA
cdr3_length: 14
v_call: TRBV20-1
clone_size: few
cdr3_nt: TGCAGTGCTAGAGATCCCCTCACCACTTCACCCCTCCACTTT
cdr3_aa: CSARDPLTTSPLHF

j_call: TRBJ1-5
d_call: NA
cdr3_length: 14
v_call: TRBV10-2
clone_size: many
cdr3_nt: TGCGCCAGCACCGAGACAGTCCCCAATCAGCCCCAGCATTTT
cdr3_aa: CASTETVPNQPQHF

j_call: TRBJ1-1
d_call: NA
cdr3_length: 14
v_call: TRBV6-1
clone_size: few
cdr3_nt: TGTGCCAGCGTGAGGGATGGGATGAACACTGAAGCTTTCTTT
cdr3_aa: CASVRDGMNTEAFF

j_call: TRBJ2-2
d_call: NA
cdr3_length: 11
v_call: TRBV3-1
clone_size: many
cdr3_nt: TGTGCCGCAGGGTTCCACGGGGAGCTGTTTTTT
cdr3_aa: CAAGFHGELFF

j_call: TRBJ2-2
d_call: NA
cdr3_length: 15
v_call: TRBV5-1
clone_size: NA
cdr3_nt: TGCGCCAGCAGCCGGGGGACTTCGAACACCGGGGAGCTGTTTTTT
cdr3_aa: CASSRGTSNTGELFF

j_call: TRBJ2-2
d_call: NA
cdr3_length: 15
v_call: TRBV4-1
clone_size: NA
cdr3_nt: TGCGCCAGCAGCCAAGTAGAACTTTATGGCGGGGAGCTGTTTTTT
cdr3_aa: CASSQVELYGGELFF

j_call: TRBJ1-1
d_call: NA
cdr3_length: 13
v_call: TRBV24-1
clone_size: NA
cdr3_nt: TGTGCCACCAGTCGCGGGGCCACGACTGAAGCTTTCTTT
cdr3_aa: CATSRGATTEAFF

j_call: TRBJ2-7
d_call: TRBD1
cdr3_length: 15
v_call: TRBV6-1
clone_size: few
cdr3_nt: TGTGCCAGCAGCTTTACAGGGGGCGAGGTGCACGAGCAGTACTTC
cdr3_aa: CASSFTGGEVHEQYF

j_call: TRBJ1-4
d_call: NA
cdr3_length: 15
v_call: TRBV10-2
clone_size: few
cdr3_nt: TGCGCCAGCAGAAAACGGGCAGGTAGAAATGAAAAACTGTTTTTT
cdr3_aa: CASRKRAGRNEKLFF

j_call: TRBJ1-1
d_call: TRBD1
cdr3_length: 16
v_call: TRBV24-1
clone_size: many
cdr3_nt: TGTGCCACCAGAGACAGGGAGTCCACCAAGAACACTGAAGCTTTCTTT
cdr3_aa: CATRDRESTKNTEAFF

j_call: TRBJ2-1
d_call: TRBD2
cdr3_length: 14
v_call: TRBV14
clone_size: NA
cdr3_nt: TGTGCCAGCAGCCCAGCGGGGAACTGGAATGAGCAGTTCTTC
cdr3_aa: CASSPAGNWNEQFF

j_call: TRBJ2-5
d_call: NA
cdr3_length: 13
v_call: TRBV12-3/TRBV12-4
clone_size: many
cdr3_nt: TGTGCCAGCGTGGACGCCCCGAGGCAGACCCAGTACTTC
cdr3_aa: CASVDAPRQTQYF

j_call: TRBJ2-1
d_call: NA
cdr3_length: 16
v_call: TRBV5-1
clone_size: few
cdr3_nt: TGCGCCAGCGGCTTGGGGCGGGAAGGGGGCATTGATGAGCAGTTCTTC
cdr3_aa: CASGLGREGGIDEQFF

j_call: TRBJ2-5
d_call: TRBD2
cdr3_length: 17
v_call: TRBV9
clone_size: few
cdr3_nt: TGTGCCAGCAGCGTAGAGGGACTAGCGGGAGTGCAAGAGACCCAGTACTTC
cdr3_aa: CASSVEGLAGVQETQYF

j_call: TRBJ1-2
d_call: NA
cdr3_length: 10
v_call: TRBV20-1
clone_size: few
cdr3_nt: TGCAGTGCTCGGAGCTATGGCTACACCTTC
cdr3_aa: CSARSYGYTF

j_call: TRBJ2-7
d_call: NA
cdr3_length: 12
v_call: TRBV10-3
clone_size: few
cdr3_nt: TGTGCCATCAGCGTTAGCTCCTACGAGCAGTACTTC
cdr3_aa: CAISVSSYEQYF